Listed below are T cell receptor beta chains from one sample, sequenced in a study of naive and memory T cell subsets. TCRdb reanalysed the UMI-ligation and nested PCR reads using MiXCR and keeps one entry per CDR3 protein. The sample shows approximately 20,000 distinct CDR3 sequences, approximately 10% of them seen only once. Sequencing was done on a sample of central memory CD8+ T cells from blood. The receptor source for this set is a human donor in good health. Each CDR3 is given with its conserved first and last residue. Fields, in order: J gene, clone size, D gene, V gene, CDR3 DNA, CDR3 protein. The D gene is left open where the match is weak. Size is stated for part of the rows, as once, few or many counts, or as a class when the clone is expanded.

j_gene: TRBJ1-5; abundance: few; d_gene: .; v_gene: TRBV6-2/TRBV6-3; CDR3nt: TGTGCCAGCAGTTACGAGACAGCAAATAATCAGCCCCAGCATTTT; CDR3aa: CASSYETANNQPQHF
j_gene: TRBJ1-1; abundance: few; d_gene: .; v_gene: TRBV30; CDR3nt: TGTGCCTGGAGTGTAAAGGGACCTGGGAACACTGAAGCTTTCTTT; CDR3aa: CAWSVKGPGNTEAFF
j_gene: TRBJ2-5; abundance: .; d_gene: .; v_gene: TRBV4-1; CDR3nt: TGCGCCAGCAGCCGGGTCCCGGAGTACCAAGAGACCCAGTACTTC; CDR3aa: CASSRVPEYQETQYF
j_gene: TRBJ2-1; abundance: many; d_gene: .; v_gene: TRBV27; CDR3nt: TGTGCCAGCAGATTGGGCGGGACCTACAATGAGCAGTTCTTC; CDR3aa: CASRLGGTYNEQFF
j_gene: TRBJ1-2; abundance: .; d_gene: .; v_gene: TRBV24-1; CDR3nt: TGTGCCACCAGTCCGGGGAACTATGGCTACACCTTC; CDR3aa: CATSPGNYGYTF
j_gene: TRBJ2-7; abundance: many; d_gene: .; v_gene: TRBV7-9; CDR3nt: TGTGCCAGCAGCCCGGGACACTCCTACGAGCAGTACTTC; CDR3aa: CASSPGHSYEQYF
j_gene: TRBJ2-5; abundance: medium-sized; d_gene: .; v_gene: TRBV15; CDR3nt: TGTGCCACCAGCAGCGGGGGCGAAGCGTCAGAGACCCAGTACTTC; CDR3aa: CATSSGGEASETQYF
j_gene: TRBJ2-3; abundance: .; d_gene: TRBD2; v_gene: TRBV5-8; CDR3nt: TGTGCCAGCAGCTTCCGACTAGCGGGGATCACAGATACGCAGTATTTT; CDR3aa: CASSFRLAGITDTQYF
j_gene: TRBJ1-1; abundance: many; d_gene: TRBD1; v_gene: TRBV10-3; CDR3nt: TGTGCCACCAGACAGGGGAACACTGAAGCTTTCTTT; CDR3aa: CATRQGNTEAFF
j_gene: TRBJ2-1; abundance: medium-sized; d_gene: .; v_gene: TRBV7-2; CDR3nt: TGTGCCAGCAGCCTCCTAGCCGTAGAGCAGTTCTTC; CDR3aa: CASSLLAVEQFF
j_gene: TRBJ1-1; abundance: many; d_gene: .; v_gene: TRBV9; CDR3nt: TGTGCCAGCAGCGCACAAGCGAACACTGAAGCTTTCTTT; CDR3aa: CASSAQANTEAFF
j_gene: TRBJ1-2; abundance: .; d_gene: TRBD1; v_gene: TRBV4-3; CDR3nt: TGCGCCAGCAGCCAAGATGGCGGGTTCGGGACAGGGAGTTTCTATGGCTACACCTTC; CDR3aa: CASSQDGGFGTGSFYGYTF
j_gene: TRBJ2-1; abundance: .; d_gene: TRBD2; v_gene: TRBV3-1; CDR3nt: TGTGCCAGCAGCCAAGACATTAGCGGGAACAATGAGCAGTTCTTC; CDR3aa: CASSQDISGNNEQFF
j_gene: TRBJ1-2; abundance: .; d_gene: TRBD1; v_gene: TRBV10-3; CDR3nt: TGTGCCATCAGTGTCCCGGACAGGCCAAAGGGTGGCTACACCTTC; CDR3aa: CAISVPDRPKGGYTF
j_gene: TRBJ2-5; abundance: many; d_gene: .; v_gene: TRBV28; CDR3nt: TGTGCCAGCATTGGCCAAGAGACCCAGTACTTC; CDR3aa: CASIGQETQYF
j_gene: TRBJ2-7; abundance: many; d_gene: TRBD2; v_gene: TRBV18; CDR3nt: TGTGCCAGCTCATCTAGCGGGAGCGGGAGGCTAGACGAGCAGTACTTC; CDR3aa: CASSSSGSGRLDEQYF
j_gene: TRBJ2-3; abundance: few; d_gene: .; v_gene: TRBV6-4; CDR3nt: TGTGCCAGCAGTGACCGGACTTCGACGCAGTATTTT; CDR3aa: CASSDRTSTQYF
j_gene: TRBJ1-1; abundance: many; d_gene: TRBD1; v_gene: TRBV12-3/TRBV12-4; CDR3nt: TGTGCCAGCAGTTTAGCAGGACAGGGGGTGACTGAAGCTTTCTTT; CDR3aa: CASSLAGQGVTEAFF
j_gene: TRBJ2-7; abundance: many; d_gene: .; v_gene: TRBV7-8; CDR3nt: TGTGCCAGCAGCTTAGTGGACGGCTCCTACGAGCAGTACTTC; CDR3aa: CASSLVDGSYEQYF
j_gene: TRBJ2-1; abundance: many; d_gene: TRBD2; v_gene: TRBV6-4; CDR3nt: TGTGCCAGCAGTTTAGCGGGAGGGTCCTCCTACAATGAGCAGTTCTTC; CDR3aa: CASSLAGGSSYNEQFF
j_gene: TRBJ2-6; abundance: many; d_gene: .; v_gene: TRBV28; CDR3nt: TGTGCCAGCAGCAACTCTGGGGCCAACGTCCTGACTTTC; CDR3aa: CASSNSGANVLTF
j_gene: TRBJ1-1; abundance: .; d_gene: .; v_gene: TRBV20-1; CDR3nt: TGCAGTGCTAGAAGTCCGGGGGGGGACACTGAAGCTTTCTTT; CDR3aa: CSARSPGGDTEAFF
j_gene: TRBJ2-1; abundance: .; d_gene: TRBD2; v_gene: TRBV15; CDR3nt: TGTGCCACCAGTGAGAGCGGGAGGTTATCCAATGAGCAGTTCTTC; CDR3aa: CATSESGRLSNEQFF
j_gene: TRBJ1-5; abundance: .; d_gene: .; v_gene: TRBV20-1; CDR3nt: TGCAGTGCTAGAGATCTTACTGGGGACAATCAGCCCCAGCATTTT; CDR3aa: CSARDLTGDNQPQHF